The 29 T cell receptor beta chains presented below share a single source sample, sequenced in a study of blood T cell repertoires in COVID-19. Data came from immunoSEQ multiplex PCR; TCRdb stores just in-frame clones and leaves some out. The sample holds 150,000 to 200,000 clones, about 85% seen once. Source material: peripheral blood. These receptors were collected from a woman of 80 years or more in a cohort sampled during active or convalescent COVID-19.

This clone showed up just a few times. The V call is TRBV7-9, the J call TRBJ2-1; 9 bases are a match to TRBD2. Losses at the gene ends were 7 bases for V and 3 bases for J; bases not matched to a gene: 4. The length of the CDR3 is 14 residues. Germline V gene sequence: CDR1 SEHNR, CDR2 FQNEAQ (reference sequence). CDR3 sequence (DNA): TGTGCCAGCATCGCGGGGGGGCTCTACAATGAGCAGTTCTTC. The encoded protein is CASIAGGLYNEQFF.

This sequence joins TRBV3-1 (or the pseudogene TRBV3-2) and TRBJ1-1; possibly TRBD1 for D (5 bases). The V end lost 4 bases, the J end lost 2 bases, and 11 bases lay between the germline ends. The germline V gene encodes CDR1 LGHDT and CDR2 YNNKEL (reference sequence). This CDR3 spans 14 amino acids. CDR3 DNA: TGTGCCAGCAGCCCCGCGGGGGGAAACACTGAAGCTTTCTTT. It translates to CASSPAGGNTEAFF.

This sequence joins TRBV5-5 and TRBJ2-6; possibly TRBD1 for D (6 bases). V lost 4 bases, J lost 0 bases, and 11 bases lay in between. CDR1 and CDR2 from the germline V gene are SGHKS and YYEKEE (reference sequence). The CDR3 runs to 16 residues. In nucleotides, the CDR3 is TGTGCCAGCAGCCCCGGACAGCCCTCTGGGGCCAACGTCCTGACTTTC. Translating it yields CASSPGQPSGANVLTF.

This chain uses TRBV11-3 with TRBJ2-3, with TRBD1 matching 8 bases. Trimming removed 1 base from V and 1 base from J; junction bases left unmatched: 7. Germline CDR1 SGHNT, CDR2 YENEEA. The CDR3 has 17 amino acids. CDR3 nucleotides: TGTGCCAGCAGCTTAGCCCCCAGGGGGCCGGGCACAGATACGCAGTATTTT. It is translated as CASSLAPRGPGTDTQYF.

V gene TRBV6-1 combines with J gene TRBJ1-1, with TRBD1 matching over 7 bases. The trim removed 2 bases at V and 1 base at J, leaving 10 bases unmatched. Germline V gene lookup returns CDR1 MNHNS and CDR2 SASEGT. CDR3 size: 17 residues. This CDR3 reads CASSESQGLSPNTEAFF. CDR3 coding DNA: TGTGCCAGCAGTGAATCACAGGGGCTATCCCCGAACACTGAAGCTTTCTTT.

The chain carries TRBV7-9 and TRBJ1-6; D remains unclear. CDR1 and CDR2 (germline): SEHNR, FQNEAQ (reference sequence). This CDR3 has 14 amino acids. Trimming stripped 5 bases from V and 7 bases from J, with 12 bases between. Here the CDR3 DNA reads TGTGCCAGCAGCCCCGAGGGCTGGAATTCACCCCTCCACTTT. Encoded protein: CASSPEGWNSPLHF. Complete variable domain (other parts from reference TRBV7-9 and TRBJ1-6): DTGVSQNPRHKITKRGQNVTFRCDPISEHNRLYWYRQTLGQGPEFLTYFQNEAQLEKSRLLSDRFSAERPKGSFSTLEIQRTEQGDSAMYLCASSPEGWNSPLHFGNGTRLTVT.

This clone has just a few counts. The chain joins TRBV5-4 to TRBJ2-1, with 9 bases lining up with TRBD2. The CDR3 runs 16 residues. Germline V gene data show CDR1 as SGHNT and CDR2 as YYREEE (reference sequence). V lost 1 base, J lost 7 bases, and 9 bases stayed unmatched. CDR3 protein: CASSLWAGGPGNEQFF. For the CDR3, the DNA is TGTGCCAGCAGCTTGTGGGCGGGAGGGCCTGGTAATGAGCAGTTCTTC.

The chain joins TRBV18 to TRBJ2-3, with TRBD1 identical over 10 bases. The CDR3 is 16 amino acids. Per the germline V gene, CDR1 is KGHSH and CDR2 is LQKENI. V was clipped by 1 base and J by 2 bases; unmatched bases: 3. The CDR3 sequence is CASSPQGQGTTDTQYF. The DNA of the CDR3 is TGTGCCAGCTCACCACAGGGACAGGGGACCACAGATACGCAGTATTTT. Full variable domain (remainder filled in from reference TRBV18 and TRBJ2-3): NAGVMQNPRHLVRRRGQEARLRCSPMKGHSHVYWYRQLPEEGLKFMVYLQKENIIDESGMPKERFSAEFPKEGPSILRIQQVVRGDSAAYFCASSPQGQGTTDTQYFGPGTRLTVL.

V usage is TRBV4-1 and J usage is TRBJ2-5, with a tentative D call TRBD1 (6 bases). Germline CDR1 reads MGHRA; CDR2 reads YSYEKL. The length of the CDR3 is 15 residues. The V gene lost 4 bases and the J gene lost 1 base, with 13 bases spanning the gap. DNA for the CDR3: TGCGCCAGCAGCCTACTGACAGGCCCCCAAGAGACCCAGTACTTC. This encodes CASSLLTGPQETQYF.

The chain employs TRBV2 and TRBJ2-5; 11 nucleotides match TRBD1. CDR1 and CDR2 from the germline V gene are SNHLY and FYNNEI. This CDR3 region has 15 residues. The trim removed 6 bases at V and 4 bases at J, leaving 7 bases unmatched. CDR3 DNA sequence: TGTGCCAGCAGGAGGGACAGGGGGGAACGAGAGACCCAGTACTTC. Protein: CASRRDRGERETQYF.

The rearrangement links TRBV15 to TRBJ2-7; D possibly corresponds to TRBD1 (6 bases). Germline V CDR1 and CDR2: LNHNV, YYDKDF (reference sequence). Trimming left V 3 bases short and J 3 bases short, with 15 bases between. This CDR3 contains 15 residues. The CDR3 DNA reads TGTGCCACCAGCAGCTCACAGGGCTTCGGCTACGAGCAGTACTTC. Translated, it gives CATSSSQGFGYEQYF.

The chain carries TRBV3-1 (or the pseudogene TRBV3-2) and TRBJ2-2; 10 bases match TRBD1. V lost 1 base and J lost 5; bases outside the gene matches: 4. From germline, CDR1 is LGHDT and CDR2 YNNKEL (reference sequence). The CDR3 spans 16 residues. The CDR3 is CASSQAGTGVTGELFF. The DNA for the CDR3 is TGTGCCAGCAGCCAAGCCGGGACAGGGGTTACCGGGGAGCTGTTTTTT.

This clone was picked up one time. The rearrangement uses TRBV6-5 and TRBJ1-4; no clear D. Germline lookup yields CDR1 MNHEY and CDR2 SVGAGI. This CDR3 is built from 13 residues. CDR3 nucleotides: TGTGCGACCAAGAGTGGGCAAAATGAAAAACTGTTTTTT. As protein: CATKSGQNEKLFF.

The V gene is TRBV30, the J gene TRBJ2-7; D possibly corresponds to TRBD2 (5 bases). V lost 3 bases to trimming and J lost 2 bases, with 11 bases between them. The CDR3 is 13 amino acids. Germline V gene lookup returns CDR1 GTSNPN and CDR2 SVGIG (reference sequence). CDR3 coding DNA: TGTGCCTGGAGACTAGTCGAGACCTACGAGCAGTACGTC. Protein sequence: CAWRLVETYEQYV.

V is TRBV28 and J is TRBJ1-5; D is uncertain. Germline CDR1 and CDR2: MDHEN and SYDVKM. The V end lost 3 bases, the J end lost 2 bases, and 8 bases lay between the germline ends. This CDR3 spans 14 amino acids. The CDR3 protein is CASSLRYGNQPQHF. The CDR3 coding sequence is TGTGCCAGCAGTTTGAGGTATGGCAATCAGCCCCAGCATTTT.

The chain links TRBV3-1 (or the pseudogene TRBV3-2) to TRBJ1-4; TRBD1 matches 8 bases. Germline values: CDR1 LGHDT, CDR2 YNNKEL (reference sequence). V lost 3 bases, J lost 3 bases, and 6 bases stayed unmatched. The CDR3 runs 16 residues. This CDR3 is CASSHLDRGANEKLFF. The DNA of the CDR3 is TGTGCCAGCAGCCACCTAGACAGGGGCGCTAATGAAAAACTGTTTTTT.

This clone was recorded only once. The chain couples TRBV10-3 to TRBJ1-2; D is possibly TRBD1 (5 bases). The CDR3 runs 16 residues. In germline, CDR1 is ENHRY, CDR2 SYGVKD. V was shortened by 0 bases and J by 2 bases, with 13 bases between the two germline ends. DNA for the CDR3: TGTGCCATCAGTGAGTCAAGGCAGCGGGACAACTATGGCTACACCTTC. As protein: CAISESRQRDNYGYTF.

The V call is TRBV10-3, the J call TRBJ2-3; perhaps TRBD2 as D (6 bases). The CDR3 has 15 residues. V gave up 6 bases and J gave up 5 bases, with 18 bases separating them. Germline CDR1 is ENHRY and CDR2 is SYGVKD. The CDR3 DNA sequence: TGTGCCATCAGGCGAGCGGGTTTAACTGAAGATACGCAGTATTTT. It yields the protein CAIRRAGLTEDTQYF.

This clone was seen once. CDR3 coding DNA: TGTGCCAGTAGGATCTATAGCAATCAGCCCCAGCATTTT. Translated, it gives CASRIYSNQPQHF. The chain links TRBV19 to TRBJ1-5, with unresolved D. Looked up from germline, CDR1 is LNHDA and CDR2 is SQIVND (reference sequence). The CDR3 is made up of 13 amino acids. V lost 6 bases and J lost 0, with 6 bases in between. Based on the CDR3 plus reference TRBV19 and TRBJ1-5, the full variable domain is DGGITQSPKYLFRKEGQNVTLSCEQNLNHDAMYWYRQDPGQGLRLIYYSQIVNDFQKGDIAEGYSVSREKKESFPLTVTSAQKNPTAFYLCASRIYSNQPQHFGDGTRLSIL.

The rearrangement joins TRBV15 to TRBJ2-3; possible D gene TRBD2, 5 bases. V was trimmed by 0 bases and J by 1 base, leaving 11 bases between them. The CDR3 is 16 residues long. Germline CDR1 reads LNHNV; CDR2 reads YYDKDF (reference sequence). In nucleotides, the CDR3 is TGTGCCACCAGCAGAGACCCACTAGGTGGCACAGATACGCAGTATTTT. Translating it yields CATSRDPLGGTDTQYF. Supplemented by reference TRBV15 and TRBJ2-3, the full variable domain reads DAMVIQNPRYQVTQFGKPVTLSCSQTLNHNVMYWYQQKSSQAPKLLFHYYDKDFNNEADTPDNFQSRRPNTSFCFLDIRSPGLGDTAMYLCATSRDPLGGTDTQYFGPGTRLTVL.

The chain joins TRBV30 to TRBJ2-6, with 7 bases fitting TRBD1. CDR1 is GTSNPN, CDR2 SVGIG, per germline (reference sequence). Germline trimming cut 1 base from V and 3 bases from J; bases unmatched to any gene: 12. This CDR3 spans 18 amino acids. The CDR3 region is CAWSGSRGRLGGANVLTF. CDR3 nucleotides: TGTGCCTGGAGTGGGTCGAGGGGGCGCCTTGGTGGGGCCAACGTCCTGACTTTC.

This chain links TRBV27 with TRBJ2-2; TRBD2 agrees at 9 bases. This CDR3 spans 17 amino acids. The trim removed 6 bases at V and 7 bases at J, leaving 15 bases unmatched. Germline lookup yields CDR1 MNHEY and CDR2 SMNVEV (reference sequence). CDR3 nucleotides: TGTGCCAGCAGGCAAGCCCGGCGGGAGGGCCTCGGCGGGGAGCTGTTTTTT. Protein product: CASRQARREGLGGELFF.

V gene TRBV4-3 combines with J gene TRBJ2-1, with D perhaps matching TRBD2 (5 bases). This CDR3 has 15 residues. Trimming shortened V by 1 base and J by 5 bases, and 12 bases separated the two germline ends. From germline, CDR1 is LGHNA and CDR2 YSLEER. The CDR3 is CASSQVPARDNEQFF. The CDR3 DNA sequence: TGCGCCAGCAGCCAAGTTCCGGCGAGGGACAATGAGCAGTTCTTC.

The J gene is TRBJ1-1, the V gene TRBV6-5; 8 bases are shared with TRBD1. The CDR3 extends over 15 amino acids. Germline loops: CDR1 MNHEY, CDR2 SVGAGI. V shed 6 bases, J shed 2 bases, and the junction held 8 bases outside the gene matches. Here the CDR3 reads CASRPPGQVNTEAFF. The CDR3 DNA reads TGTGCCAGCAGACCCCCGGGACAGGTTAACACTGAAGCTTTCTTT.

V is TRBV9 and J is TRBJ1-1; TRBD1 aligns across 8 bases. The CDR3 runs 13 residues. CDR1 is SGDLS and CDR2 is YYNGEE in the germline V gene. The V and J ends lost 3 bases and 8 bases, in that order; junction bases with no gene match: 6. CDR3 amino acids: CASSGLRDREAFF. CDR3 coding DNA: TGTGCCAGCAGCGGGCTGAGGGACAGGGAAGCTTTCTTT.

The chain uses TRBV5-4 and TRBJ1-2, with 7 nucleotides matching TRBD1. After removal of 4 bases from V and 5 bases from J, the junction contained 8 bases not matched to a gene. Germline V gene sequence: CDR1 SGHNT, CDR2 YYREEE (reference sequence). The CDR3 runs 14 residues. The CDR3 DNA sequence: TGTGCCAGCAGCCCCTCGACAGGGTGGTATGGCTACACCTTC. Translated: CASSPSTGWYGYTF.

The chain's CDR3 is CAISENWGQAAYGYTF. The CDR3, as DNA: TGTGCCATCAGTGAGAATTGGGGACAGGCTGCGTATGGCTACACCTTC. The chain couples TRBV10-3 to TRBJ1-2; 8 nucleotides agree with TRBD1. This CDR3 is built from 16 residues. Germline assignment: CDR1 ENHRY and CDR2 SYGVKD. J lost 5 bases, V lost 2 bases, and 10 bases had no gene match.

DNA for the CDR3: TGTGCCAGCAGCCAACTGACTAGCGGGAGTCTATTCGGGGCCAACGTCCTGACTTTC. Encoded protein: CASSQLTSGSLFGANVLTF. The chain carries TRBV27 and TRBJ2-6; 12 bases line up with TRBD2. With V trimmed by 6 bases and J by 4 bases, 13 bases remained unmatched. The CDR3 consists of 19 residues. CDR1 is MNHEY and CDR2 is SMNVEV in the germline V gene (reference sequence). Using reference TRBV27 and TRBJ2-6 for the parts outside the CDR3, the full variable domain is EAQVTQNPRYLITVTGKKLTVTCSQNMNHEYMSWYRQDPGLGLRQIYYSMNVEVTDKGDVPEGYKVSRKEKRNFPLILESPSPNQTSLYFCASSQLTSGSLFGANVLTFGAGSRLTVL.

The chain has TRBV5-1 and TRBJ1-4; 12 bases match TRBD1. The V gene's germline CDR1 is SGHRS and CDR2 YFSETQ. V trimming: 7 bases; J trimming: 7 bases; junction bases outside the gene matches: 14. The CDR3 is 17 amino acids. The CDR3 spells CASGLSGTGGGGEKLFF. The CDR3 DNA reads as TGCGCCAGCGGACTATCCGGGACAGGGGGCGGCGGTGAAAAACTGTTTTTT.